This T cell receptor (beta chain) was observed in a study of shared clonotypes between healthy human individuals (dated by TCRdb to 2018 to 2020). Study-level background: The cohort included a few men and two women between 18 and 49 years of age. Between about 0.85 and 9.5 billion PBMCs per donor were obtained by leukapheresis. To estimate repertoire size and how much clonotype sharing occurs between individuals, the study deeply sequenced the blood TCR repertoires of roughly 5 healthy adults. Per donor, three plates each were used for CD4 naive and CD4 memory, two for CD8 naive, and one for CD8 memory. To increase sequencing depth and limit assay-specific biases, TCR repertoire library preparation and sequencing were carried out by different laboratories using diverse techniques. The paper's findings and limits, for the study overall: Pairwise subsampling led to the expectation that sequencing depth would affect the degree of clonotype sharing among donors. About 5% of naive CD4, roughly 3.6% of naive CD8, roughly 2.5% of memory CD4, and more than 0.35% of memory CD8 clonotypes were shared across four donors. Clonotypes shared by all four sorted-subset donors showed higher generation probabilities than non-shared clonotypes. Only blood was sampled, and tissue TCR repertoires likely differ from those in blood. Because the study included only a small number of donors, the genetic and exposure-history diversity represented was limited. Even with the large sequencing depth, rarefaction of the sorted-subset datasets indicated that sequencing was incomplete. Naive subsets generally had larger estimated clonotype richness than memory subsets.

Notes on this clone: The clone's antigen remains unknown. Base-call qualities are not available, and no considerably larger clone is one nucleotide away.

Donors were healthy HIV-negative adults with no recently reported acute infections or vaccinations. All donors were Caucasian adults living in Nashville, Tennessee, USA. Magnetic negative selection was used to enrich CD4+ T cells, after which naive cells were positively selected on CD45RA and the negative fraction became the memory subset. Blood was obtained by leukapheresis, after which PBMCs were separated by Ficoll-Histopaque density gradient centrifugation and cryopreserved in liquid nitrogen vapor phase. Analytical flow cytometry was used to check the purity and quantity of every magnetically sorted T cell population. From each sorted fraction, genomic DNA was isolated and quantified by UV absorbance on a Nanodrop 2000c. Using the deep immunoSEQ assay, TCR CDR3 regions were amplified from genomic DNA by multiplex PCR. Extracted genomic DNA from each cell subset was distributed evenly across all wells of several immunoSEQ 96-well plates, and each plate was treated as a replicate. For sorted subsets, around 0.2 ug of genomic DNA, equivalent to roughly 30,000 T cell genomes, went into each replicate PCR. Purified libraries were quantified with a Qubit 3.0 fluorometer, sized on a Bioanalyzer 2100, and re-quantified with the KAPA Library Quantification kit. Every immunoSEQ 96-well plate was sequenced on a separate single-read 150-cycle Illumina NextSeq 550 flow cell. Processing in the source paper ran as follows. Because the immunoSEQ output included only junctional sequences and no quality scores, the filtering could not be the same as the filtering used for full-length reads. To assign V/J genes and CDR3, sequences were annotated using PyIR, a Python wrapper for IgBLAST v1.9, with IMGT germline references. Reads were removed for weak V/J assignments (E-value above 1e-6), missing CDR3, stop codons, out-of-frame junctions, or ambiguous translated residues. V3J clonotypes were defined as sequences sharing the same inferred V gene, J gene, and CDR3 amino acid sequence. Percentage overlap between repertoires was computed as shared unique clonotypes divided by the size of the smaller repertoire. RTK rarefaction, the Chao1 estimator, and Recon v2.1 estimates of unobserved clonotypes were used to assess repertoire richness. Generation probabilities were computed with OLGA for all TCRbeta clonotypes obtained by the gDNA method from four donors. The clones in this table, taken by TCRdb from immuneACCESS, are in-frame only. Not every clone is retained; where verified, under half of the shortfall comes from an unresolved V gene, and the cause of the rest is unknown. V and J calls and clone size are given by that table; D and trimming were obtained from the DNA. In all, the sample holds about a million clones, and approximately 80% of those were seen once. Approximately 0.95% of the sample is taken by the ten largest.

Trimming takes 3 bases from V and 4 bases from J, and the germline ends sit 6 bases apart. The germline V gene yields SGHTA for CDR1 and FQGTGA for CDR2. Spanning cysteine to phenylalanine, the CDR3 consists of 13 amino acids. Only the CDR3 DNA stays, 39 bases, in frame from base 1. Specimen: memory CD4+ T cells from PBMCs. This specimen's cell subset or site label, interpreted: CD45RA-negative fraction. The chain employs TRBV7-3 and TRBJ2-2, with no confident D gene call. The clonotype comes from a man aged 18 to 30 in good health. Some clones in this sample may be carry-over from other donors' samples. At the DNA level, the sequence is TGTGCCAGCAGCTTCGGACGCACCGGGGAGCTGTTTTTT. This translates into CASSFGRTGELFF.